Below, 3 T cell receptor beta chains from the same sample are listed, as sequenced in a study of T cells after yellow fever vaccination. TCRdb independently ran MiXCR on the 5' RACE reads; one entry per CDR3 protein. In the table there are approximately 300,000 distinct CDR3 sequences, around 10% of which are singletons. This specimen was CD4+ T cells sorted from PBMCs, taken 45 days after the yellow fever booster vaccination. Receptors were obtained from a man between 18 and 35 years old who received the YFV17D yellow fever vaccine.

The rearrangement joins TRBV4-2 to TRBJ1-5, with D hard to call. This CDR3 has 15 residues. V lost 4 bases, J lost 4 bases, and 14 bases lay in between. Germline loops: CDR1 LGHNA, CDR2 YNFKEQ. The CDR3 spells CASSLGPQSNQPQHF. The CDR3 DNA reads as TGTGCCAGCAGCCTAGGCCCTCAGAGTAATCAGCCCCAGCATTTT.

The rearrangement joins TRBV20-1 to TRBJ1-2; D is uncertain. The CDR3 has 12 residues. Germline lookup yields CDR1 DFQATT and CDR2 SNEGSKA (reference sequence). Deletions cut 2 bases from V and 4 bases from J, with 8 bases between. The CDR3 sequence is CSARILSYGYTF. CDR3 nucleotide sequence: TGCAGTGCTAGAATCCTAAGCTATGGCTACACCTTC.

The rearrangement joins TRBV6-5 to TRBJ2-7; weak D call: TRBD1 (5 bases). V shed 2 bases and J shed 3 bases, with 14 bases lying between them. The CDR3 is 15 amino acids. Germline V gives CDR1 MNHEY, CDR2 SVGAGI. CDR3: CASSYGAPPYYEQYF. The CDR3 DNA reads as TGTGCCAGCAGTTACGGGGCCCCTCCCTACTACGAGCAGTACTTC.